What follows is one TCR beta chain and its context. This CDR3 is 14 amino acids long. Trimming cost V 0 bases and J 1 base, with 6 bases left between them. Germline CDR1 KGHSH, CDR2 LQKENI. The data were obtained in a study of OX40 agonist ivuxolimab in advanced cancers. Study-wide context: Among those enrolled, mean age was roughly 62 years (range about 23 to 80) and 82.7% were male.

This table comes from immunoSEQ multiplex PCR, and its TCRdb copy is limited to in-frame clones, with some not included. The sample contains approximately 63,000 clones, roughly 89% of which appear only once. This chain connects TRBV18 to TRBJ2-5, with D tentatively TRBD1 (6 bases). The receptor was isolated from an adult with an advanced solid tumor such as melanoma, head and neck, liver or kidney cancer. This sample comprised CD4+ or CD8+ T cells sorted from blood, obtained in a trial of the OX40 agonist ivuxolimab. CDR3 nucleotides: TGTGCCAGCTCACCACCGGGGGCCCAAGAGACCCAGTACTTC. Protein sequence: CASSPPGAQETQYF. Full variable domain (remainder filled in from reference TRBV18 and TRBJ2-5): NAGVMQNPRHLVRRRGQEARLRCSPMKGHSHVYWYRQLPEEGLKFMVYLQKENIIDESGMPKERFSAEFPKEGPSILRIQQVVRGDSAAYFCASSPPGAQETQYFGPGTRLLVL.